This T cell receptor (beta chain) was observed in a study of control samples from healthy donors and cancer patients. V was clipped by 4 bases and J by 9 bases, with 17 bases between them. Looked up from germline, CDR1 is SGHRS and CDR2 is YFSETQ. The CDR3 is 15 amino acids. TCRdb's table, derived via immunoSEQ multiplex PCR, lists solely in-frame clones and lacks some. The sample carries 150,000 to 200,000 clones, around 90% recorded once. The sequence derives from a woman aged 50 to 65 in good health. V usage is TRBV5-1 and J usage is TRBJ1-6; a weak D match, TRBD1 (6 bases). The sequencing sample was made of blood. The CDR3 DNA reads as TGCGCCAGCAGCGGGGGGGGCGCGGGGACTTCACCCCTCCACTTT. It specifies CASSGGGAGTSPLHF.